This TCR beta chain came from a study of cytotoxic CD8 clonotypes in ibrutinib-treated CLL. Study in general: Response sampling came at median approximately a year of treatment, ranging roughly 6 to 36 months. Each sample contained, on average, about 250,000 productive templates and 94,000 or so productive rearrangements.

Clones were sequenced by immunoSEQ multiplex PCR, and TCRdb holds only the in-frame ones, with some missing. Found here are 250,000 to 350,000 clones, around 77% of them singletons; the top ten hold about 5%. Study-wide results and caveats: Few clonotypes were public, and these shrank or held steady under treatment.

As regards this clone: As yet, its antigen is unknown.

The sequence came from a human donor with chronic lymphocytic leukemia. The sequencing here drew on PBMCs, taken at disease progression, from a patient treated with ibrutinib.

This CDR3 is CASSLAASAYNEQFF. The CDR3 DNA reads TGTGCCAGCAGCTTAGCAGCGTCAGCTTACAATGAGCAGTTCTTC. The chain carries TRBV11-2 and TRBJ2-1; D uncertain. CDR1 is SGHAT and CDR2 is FQNNGV in the germline V gene. Between the trimmed V and J ends, which lost 1 base and 4 bases, there was a span of 11 bases. The length of the CDR3 is 15 residues.